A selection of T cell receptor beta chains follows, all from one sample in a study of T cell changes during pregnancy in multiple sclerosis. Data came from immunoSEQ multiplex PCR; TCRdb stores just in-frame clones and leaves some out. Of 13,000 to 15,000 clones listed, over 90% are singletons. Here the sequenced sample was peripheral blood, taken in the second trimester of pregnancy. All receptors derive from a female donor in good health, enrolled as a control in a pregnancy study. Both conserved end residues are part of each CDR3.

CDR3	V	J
CASSVQWREGPEQYF	TRBV19	TRBJ2-7
CASSFTGDQPQHF	TRBV5-1	TRBJ1-5
CASRRLNTEAFF	TRBV6-5	TRBJ1-1
CALMGAPYEQYF	TRBV7-9	TRBJ2-7
CASSLTTLEQYF	TRBV5-8	TRBJ2-7
CASSLWGTGSYEQYF	TRBV28	TRBJ2-7
CASSLDQGTGPRYGYTF	TRBV5-4	TRBJ1-2
CASSLPTGLRNTIYF	TRBV7-8	TRBJ1-3
CASSFYGGAGYGYTF	TRBV5-4	TRBJ1-2
CASSPGQTNSDTQYF	TRBV5-1	TRBJ2-3
CASSLDSGSYNEQFF	TRBV7-6	TRBJ2-1